The 18 T cell receptor beta chains listed next were all sequenced from one sample in a study of CD8+ T cells in alopecia areata. Extraction and reverse transcription of RNA yielded cDNA as the sequencing template. Sequenced by immunoSEQ multiplex PCR; TCRdb stores in-frame clones only, minus some. The table lists about 150,000 clones, approximately 50% of them singletons, with approximately 6.8% in the top ten. The sequencing input was CD4+ T cells sorted from blood. These receptors were taken from a human donor with alopecia areata.

The chain is built from TRBV4-2 and TRBJ2-7, with 14 bases lining up with TRBD2. The CDR3 contains 16 residues. Germline lookup yields CDR1 LGHNA and CDR2 YNFKEQ. V trimming: 3 bases; J trimming: 4 bases; junction bases outside the gene matches: 5. This chain's CDR3 is CASSQTSGRASYEQYF. In DNA form, the CDR3 reads TGTGCCAGCAGCCAGACTAGCGGGAGGGCCAGTTACGAGCAGTACTTC.

The chain links TRBV13 to TRBJ2-3; the D is unclear. The CDR3 loop spans 13 amino acids. Germline CDR1 reads PRHDT; CDR2 reads FYEKMQ (reference sequence). Deletions cut 6 bases from V and 8 bases from J, with 15 bases between. For the CDR3, the DNA is TGTGCCAGCAGACAACGGAGTGAGGTTACGCAGTATTTT. It is translated as CASRQRSEVTQYF.

The chain uses TRBV28 and TRBJ2-4; D uncertain. The length of the CDR3 is 15 residues. V gave up 6 bases and J gave up 0 bases, with 12 bases separating them. Per the germline V gene, CDR1 is MDHEN and CDR2 is SYDVKM. CDR3 in amino acids: CASSLPGLAKNIQYF. The DNA of the CDR3 is TGTGCCAGCAGCCTGCCGGGCCTAGCCAAAAACATTCAGTACTTC.

This clone has a handful of counts. The rearrangement joins TRBV7-9 to TRBJ1-1, with TRBD1 matching over 7 bases. Germline V lookup: CDR1 SEHNR, CDR2 FQNEAQ (reference sequence). This CDR3 has 15 residues. With V trimmed by 5 bases and J by 1 base, 7 bases remained unmatched. CDR3 DNA: TGTGCCAGCAGCCGGCCCCGGACAGGGAACACTGAAGCTTTCTTT. Translation: CASSRPRTGNTEAFF. Together with reference TRBV7-9 and TRBJ1-1, the CDR3 gives the full variable domain: DTGVSQNPRHKITKRGQNVTFRCDPISEHNRLYWYRQTLGQGPEFLTYFQNEAQLEKSRLLSDRFSAERPKGSFSTLEIQRTEQGDSAMYLCASSRPRTGNTEAFFGQGTRLTVV.

V and J are TRBV5-1 and TRBJ2-2, with TRBD2 matching 7 bases. This CDR3 has 14 residues. V dropped 5 bases and J dropped 2; count of bases not matched to a gene: 3. Germline V lookup: CDR1 SGHRS, CDR2 YFSETQ. DNA of the CDR3: TGCGCCAGCAGGCAGACTAGCAACACCGGGGAGCTGTTTTTT. Amino acids: CASRQTSNTGELFF.

This rearrangement joins TRBV7-9 to TRBJ1-1; D not resolved. Germline V gene lookup returns CDR1 SEHNR and CDR2 FQNEAQ (reference sequence). The CDR3 sequence is 15 residues long. Trimming cost V 1 base and J 1 base, with 10 bases left between them. CDR3 sequence reads: CASSLERGWNTEAFF. In nucleotides, the CDR3 is TGTGCCAGCAGCTTAGAACGTGGGTGGAACACTGAAGCTTTCTTT.

This clone came up a few times. The CDR3 region is CALEDRGRSGELFF. The CDR3 bases are TGTGCCCTAGAGGACAGGGGGCGCTCCGGGGAGCTGTTTTTT. This rearrangement joins TRBV28 to TRBJ2-2; 11 bases line up with TRBD1. The germline V gene encodes CDR1 MDHEN and CDR2 SYDVKM. Germline trimming cut 11 bases from V and 6 bases from J; bases unmatched to any gene: 8. The CDR3 is 14 residues long.

This clone was seen a few times. The chain uses TRBV5-1 and TRBJ1-2; D not resolved. Trimming stripped 2 bases from V and 8 bases from J, with 10 bases between. The CDR3 is 12 residues long. Germline CDR1 is SGHRS and CDR2 is YFSETQ. The CDR3 region is CASSFVGSGYTF. The DNA for the CDR3 is TGCGCCAGCAGCTTTGTGGGGTCCGGCTACACCTTC.

Concerning this clone itself: A read error may account for a junction end that differs from germline. The chain carries TRBV2 and TRBJ2-3; D tentatively reads TRBD1 or TRBD2 (5 bases each). CDR1 is SNHLY and CDR2 is FYNNEI in the germline V gene. The CDR3 totals 14 residues. The CDR3 sequence is CASTRDGGTDTRYF. Here the CDR3 DNA reads TGTGCCAGTACCCGGGACGGAGGCACAGATACGCGGTATTTT.

This chain joins TRBV30 and TRBJ2-7, with D perhaps matching TRBD1 or TRBD2 (6 bases each). V was cut by 2 bases and J by 1 base, with 12 bases left in between. The CDR3 consists of 14 residues. Germline V lookup: CDR1 GTSNPN, CDR2 SVGIG (reference sequence). Here the CDR3 DNA reads TGTGCCTGGAGTAACGGGGGCTCATCCTACGAGCAGTACTTC. Translation gives CAWSNGGSSYEQYF.

V usage is TRBV9 and J usage is TRBJ2-1, with a possible D match to TRBD1 (5 bases). The V end was cut by 3 bases, the J end by 0 bases, with 13 bases between. Germline values: CDR1 SGDLS, CDR2 YYNGEE. The CDR3 spans 16 residues. CDR3 sequence reads: CASSAIRQSSYNEQFF. Here the CDR3 DNA reads TGTGCCAGCAGCGCCATCCGACAGAGCTCCTACAATGAGCAGTTCTTC.

CDR3 in DNA: TGCAGCGTCTATCCGGACGGCATGGAGCAGTTCTTC. Its protein is CSVYPDGMEQFF. The chain links TRBV29-1 to TRBJ2-1; D is unclear. Germline CDR1 reads SQVTM; CDR2 reads ANQGSEA. Trimming took off 6 bases at V and 10 bases at J, with 16 bases between the two ends. This CDR3 spans 12 amino acids.

This clone has only a few counts. V is TRBV2 and J is TRBJ2-2, with D perhaps assigned TRBD1 or TRBD2 (5 bases each). With 7 bases removed from V and 6 bases from J, the gap between germline ends came to 21 bases. The CDR3 length is 16 residues. Germline assignment: CDR1 SNHLY and CDR2 FYNNEI. DNA for the CDR3: TGTGCCAGCAATAATGCGGCTGGAGTGGGGGCCGGGGAGCTGTTTTTT. Protein product: CASNNAAGVGAGELFF.

This clone appeared a few times. The gene calls are TRBV5-1 and TRBJ2-1; no definite D call. Looked up from germline, CDR1 is SGHRS and CDR2 is YFSETQ. The CDR3 runs to 14 residues. Trimming removed 0 bases from V and 0 bases from J, with 4 bases in between. CDR3 in amino acids: CASSLGYSYNEQFF. CDR3 DNA: TGCGCCAGCAGCTTGGGGTACTCCTACAATGAGCAGTTCTTC.

This chain connects TRBV9 to TRBJ1-2; D remains ambiguous. The V end lost 0 bases, the J end lost 4 bases, and 10 bases lay between the germline ends. Germline CDR1 SGDLS, CDR2 YYNGEE. This CDR3 comprises 14 residues. The CDR3: CASSVGPPSYGYTF. CDR3 nucleotides: TGTGCCAGCAGCGTAGGACCTCCCTCCTATGGCTACACCTTC. Looking up the rest from reference TRBV9 and TRBJ1-2 gives the full variable domain: DSGVTQTPKHLITATGQRVTLRCSPRSGDLSVYWYQQSLDQGLQFLIQYYNGEERAKGNILERFSAQQFPDLHSELNLSSLELGDSALYFCASSVGPPSYGYTFGSGTRLTVV.

The rearrangement uses TRBV27 and TRBJ2-3; TRBD2 matches at 9 bases. Germline lookup yields CDR1 MNHEY and CDR2 SMNVEV (reference sequence). J lost 6 bases, V lost 4 bases, and 11 bases had no gene match. CDR3 length: 16 amino acids. The DNA for the CDR3 is TGTGCCAGCAGTTCACTAGCGGGCCTTCAATCGGATACGCAGTATTTT. Protein: CASSSLAGLQSDTQYF.

The rearrangement uses TRBV23-1 and TRBJ2-1, with 8 bases fitting TRBD2. TRBV23-1 is assigned to the ORF class and has an uncertain function. The CDR3 length is 16 residues. The V gene end was trimmed by 0 bases and the J gene end by 7 bases; junction bases not matched to a gene: 8. CDR3 nucleotides: TGCGCCAGCAGTCAATCCAGAGCGGGAGAAGATAATGAGCAGTTCTTC. Its translation: CASSQSRAGEDNEQFF.

The J gene is TRBJ2-4, the V gene TRBV13; 9 nucleotides line up with TRBD2. CDR3 length: 13 residues. Losses at the gene ends were 4 bases for V and 8 bases for J; bases not matched to a gene: 3. Per germline, CDR1 PRHDT and CDR2 FYEKMQ (reference sequence). In nucleotides, the CDR3 is TGTGCCAGCAGCTACGGACTAGCGCACATTCAGTACTTC. It translates to CASSYGLAHIQYF.